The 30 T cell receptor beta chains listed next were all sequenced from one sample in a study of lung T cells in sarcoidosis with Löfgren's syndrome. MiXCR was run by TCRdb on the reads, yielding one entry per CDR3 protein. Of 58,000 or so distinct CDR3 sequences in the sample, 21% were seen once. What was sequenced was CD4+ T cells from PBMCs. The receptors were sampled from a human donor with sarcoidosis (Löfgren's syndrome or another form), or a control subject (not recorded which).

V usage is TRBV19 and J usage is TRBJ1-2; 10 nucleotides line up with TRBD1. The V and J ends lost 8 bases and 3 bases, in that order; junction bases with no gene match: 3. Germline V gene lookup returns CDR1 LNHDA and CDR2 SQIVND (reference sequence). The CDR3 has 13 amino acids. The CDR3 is CASQTGGDYGYTF. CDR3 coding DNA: TGTGCCAGTCAGACAGGGGGCGACTATGGCTACACCTTC.

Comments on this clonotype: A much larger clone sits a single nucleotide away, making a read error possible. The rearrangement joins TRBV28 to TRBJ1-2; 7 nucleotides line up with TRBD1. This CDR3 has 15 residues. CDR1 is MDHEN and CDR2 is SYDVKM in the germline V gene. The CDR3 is CASSQTRDSHYCYTF. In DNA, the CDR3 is TGTGCCAGCAGCCAAACTAGGGACAGCCACTATTGCTACACCTTC.

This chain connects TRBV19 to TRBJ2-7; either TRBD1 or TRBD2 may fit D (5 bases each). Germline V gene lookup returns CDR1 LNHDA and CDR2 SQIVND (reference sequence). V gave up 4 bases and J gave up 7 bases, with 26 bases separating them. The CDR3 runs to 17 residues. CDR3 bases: TGTGCCAGTAGTACAGCCTCCGTGGCAGGGAGCTTGGATGAGCAGTACTTC. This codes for CASSTASVAGSLDEQYF.

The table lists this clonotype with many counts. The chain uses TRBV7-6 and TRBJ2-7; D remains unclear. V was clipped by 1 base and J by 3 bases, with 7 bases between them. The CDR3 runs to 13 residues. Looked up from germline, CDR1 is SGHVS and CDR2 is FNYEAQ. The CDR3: CASSLGPGYEQYV. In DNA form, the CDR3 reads TGTGCCAGCAGCTTAGGACCCGGCTACGAGCAGTACGTC.

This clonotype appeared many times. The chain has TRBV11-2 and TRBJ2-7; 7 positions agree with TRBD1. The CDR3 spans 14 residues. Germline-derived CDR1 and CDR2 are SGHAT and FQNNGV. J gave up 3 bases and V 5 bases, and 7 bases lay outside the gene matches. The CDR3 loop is CASSRQGYYYEQYF. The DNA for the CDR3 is TGTGCCAGCAGCCGACAGGGATACTACTACGAGCAGTACTTC.

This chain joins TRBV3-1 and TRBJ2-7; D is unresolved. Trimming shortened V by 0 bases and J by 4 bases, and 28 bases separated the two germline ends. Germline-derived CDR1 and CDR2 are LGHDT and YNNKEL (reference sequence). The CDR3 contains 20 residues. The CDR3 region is CASSQDVRTSSPSILYEQYV. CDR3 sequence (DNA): TGTGCCAGCAGCCAAGATGTTCGGACGAGCTCACCCTCTATTCTTTACGAGCAGTACGTC.

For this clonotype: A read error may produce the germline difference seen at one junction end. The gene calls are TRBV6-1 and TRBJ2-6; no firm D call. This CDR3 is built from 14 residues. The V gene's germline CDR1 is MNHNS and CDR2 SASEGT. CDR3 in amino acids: CASSDTSEANVLTF. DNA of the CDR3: TGTGCCAGCAGTGACACATCTGAGGCCAACGTCCTGACTTTC.

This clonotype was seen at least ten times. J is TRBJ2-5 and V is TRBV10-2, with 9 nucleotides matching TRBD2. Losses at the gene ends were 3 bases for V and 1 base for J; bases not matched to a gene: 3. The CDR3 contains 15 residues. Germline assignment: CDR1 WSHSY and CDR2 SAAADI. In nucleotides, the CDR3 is TGCGCCAGCAGTGAAGCGGGGGGACGCCAAGAGACCCAGTACTTC. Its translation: CASSEAGGRQETQYF.

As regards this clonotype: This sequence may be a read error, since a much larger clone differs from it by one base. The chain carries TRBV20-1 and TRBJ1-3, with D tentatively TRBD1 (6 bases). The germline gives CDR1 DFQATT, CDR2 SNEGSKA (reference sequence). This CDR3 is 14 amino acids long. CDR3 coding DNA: TGCAGTGCTCAACAGGGCCTCTCTGGAGACACCATATATTTT. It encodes CSAQQGLSGDTIYF.

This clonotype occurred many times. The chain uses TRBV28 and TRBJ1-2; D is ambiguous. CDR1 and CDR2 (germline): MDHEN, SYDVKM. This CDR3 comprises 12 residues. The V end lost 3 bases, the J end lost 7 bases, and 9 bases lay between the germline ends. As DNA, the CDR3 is TGTGCCAGCAGTTTCGAGGGTTTTGGCTACACCTTC. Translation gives CASSFEGFGYTF.

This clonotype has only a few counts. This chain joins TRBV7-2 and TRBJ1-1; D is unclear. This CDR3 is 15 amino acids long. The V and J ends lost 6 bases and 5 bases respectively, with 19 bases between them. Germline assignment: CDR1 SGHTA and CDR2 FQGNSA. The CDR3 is CASSSTYVPGTEAFF. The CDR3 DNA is TGTGCCAGCAGTTCGACCTACGTCCCTGGGACTGAAGCTTTCTTT.

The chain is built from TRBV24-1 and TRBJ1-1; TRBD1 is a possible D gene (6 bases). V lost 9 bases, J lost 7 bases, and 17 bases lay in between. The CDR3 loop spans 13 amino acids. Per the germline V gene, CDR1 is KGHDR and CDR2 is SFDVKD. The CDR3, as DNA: TGTGCCACCCGACACACAGGGACGGTTGAAGCTTTCTTT. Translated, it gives CATRHTGTVEAFF.

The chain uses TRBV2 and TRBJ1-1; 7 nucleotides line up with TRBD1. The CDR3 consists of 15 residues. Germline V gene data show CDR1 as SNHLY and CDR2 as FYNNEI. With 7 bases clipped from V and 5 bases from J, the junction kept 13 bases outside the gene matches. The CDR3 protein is CASTFSGGGGTEAFF. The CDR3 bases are TGTGCCAGCACTTTCTCAGGGGGAGGAGGTACTGAAGCTTTCTTT. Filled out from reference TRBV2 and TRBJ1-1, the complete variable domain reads EPEVTQTPSHQVTQMGQEVILRCVPISNHLYFYWYRQILGQKVEFLVSFYNNEISEKSEIFDDQFSVERPDGSNFTLKIRSTKLEDSAMYFCASTFSGGGGTEAFFGQGTRLTVV.

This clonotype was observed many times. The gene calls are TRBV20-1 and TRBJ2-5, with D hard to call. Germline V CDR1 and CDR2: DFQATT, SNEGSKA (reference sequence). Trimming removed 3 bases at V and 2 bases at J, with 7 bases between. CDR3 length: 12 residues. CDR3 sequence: CSARALQETQYF. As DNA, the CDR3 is TGCAGTGCTAGGGCTTTGCAAGAGACCCAGTACTTC.

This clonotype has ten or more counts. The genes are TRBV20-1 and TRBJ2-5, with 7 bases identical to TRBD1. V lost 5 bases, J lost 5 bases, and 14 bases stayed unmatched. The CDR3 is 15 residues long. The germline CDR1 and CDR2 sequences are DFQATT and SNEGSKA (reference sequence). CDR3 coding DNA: TGCAGTGCTCACTCCTCCGACAGGGTAGGGGAGACCCAGTACTTC. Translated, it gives CSAHSSDRVGETQYF.

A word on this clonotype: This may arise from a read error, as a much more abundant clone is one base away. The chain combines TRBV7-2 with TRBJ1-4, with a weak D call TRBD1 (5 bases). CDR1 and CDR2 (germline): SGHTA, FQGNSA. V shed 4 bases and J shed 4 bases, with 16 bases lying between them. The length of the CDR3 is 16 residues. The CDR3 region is CASSYIGGERNEKLFF. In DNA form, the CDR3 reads TGTGCCAGCAGCTACATCGGGGGAGAACGTAATGAAAAACTGTTTTTT.

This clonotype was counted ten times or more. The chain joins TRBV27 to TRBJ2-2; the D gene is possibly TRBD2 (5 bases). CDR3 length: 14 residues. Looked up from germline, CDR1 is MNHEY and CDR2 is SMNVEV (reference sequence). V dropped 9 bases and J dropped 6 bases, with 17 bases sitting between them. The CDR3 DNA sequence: TGTGCCAGTCAGAGGGCAGCCCTTCCCGGGGAGCTGTTTTTT. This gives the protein CASQRAALPGELFF.

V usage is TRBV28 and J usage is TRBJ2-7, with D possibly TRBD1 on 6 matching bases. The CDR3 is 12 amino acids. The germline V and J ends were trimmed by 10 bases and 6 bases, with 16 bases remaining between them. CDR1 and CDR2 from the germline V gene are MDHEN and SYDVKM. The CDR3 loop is CATGQSWAEQYF. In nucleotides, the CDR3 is TGTGCCACAGGACAGTCCTGGGCCGAGCAGTACTTC.

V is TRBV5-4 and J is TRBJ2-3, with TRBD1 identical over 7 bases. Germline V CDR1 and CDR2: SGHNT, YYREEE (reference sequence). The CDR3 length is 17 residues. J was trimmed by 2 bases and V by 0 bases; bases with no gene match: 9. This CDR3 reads CASSLAGQGVLTDTQYF. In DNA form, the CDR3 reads TGTGCCAGCAGCTTGGCGGGCCAGGGGGTCCTCACAGATACGCAGTATTTT.

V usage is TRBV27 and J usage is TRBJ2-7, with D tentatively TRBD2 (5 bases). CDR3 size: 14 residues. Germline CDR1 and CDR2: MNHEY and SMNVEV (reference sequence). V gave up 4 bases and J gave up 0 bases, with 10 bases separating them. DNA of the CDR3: TGTGCCAGCAGTTATTACGGGATCTCCTACGAGCAGTACGTC. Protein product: CASSYYGISYEQYV.

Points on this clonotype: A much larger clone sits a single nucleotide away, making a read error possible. CDR3 nucleotide sequence: TGCAGTGCTAGGAATGCTAGATTGAACACTGGAGCTTTCTTT. Its protein is CSARNARLNTGAFF. The V and J genes are TRBV20-1 and TRBJ1-1, with D unresolved. Germline V gene lookup returns CDR1 DFQATT and CDR2 SNEGSKA (reference sequence). The CDR3 loop spans 14 amino acids.

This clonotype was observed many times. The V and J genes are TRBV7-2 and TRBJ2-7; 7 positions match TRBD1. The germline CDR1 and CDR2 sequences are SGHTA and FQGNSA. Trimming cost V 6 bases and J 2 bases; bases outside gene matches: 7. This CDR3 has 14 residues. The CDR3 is CASSIRQGPYEQYF. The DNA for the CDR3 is TGTGCCAGCAGTATTAGACAGGGTCCCTACGAGCAGTACTTC.

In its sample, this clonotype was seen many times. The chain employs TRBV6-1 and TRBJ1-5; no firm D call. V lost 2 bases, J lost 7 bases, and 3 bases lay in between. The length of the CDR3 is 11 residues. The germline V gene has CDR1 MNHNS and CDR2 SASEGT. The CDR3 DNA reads TGTGCCAGCAGTGAAAAGCAGCCCCAGCATTTT. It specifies CASSEKQPQHF.

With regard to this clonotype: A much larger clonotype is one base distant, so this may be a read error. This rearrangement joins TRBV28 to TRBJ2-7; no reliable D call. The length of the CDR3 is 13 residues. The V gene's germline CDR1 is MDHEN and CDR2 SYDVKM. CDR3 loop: CASSWGGTYEQCF. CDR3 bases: TGTGCCAGCAGTTGGGGTGGAACCTACGAGCAGTGCTTC.

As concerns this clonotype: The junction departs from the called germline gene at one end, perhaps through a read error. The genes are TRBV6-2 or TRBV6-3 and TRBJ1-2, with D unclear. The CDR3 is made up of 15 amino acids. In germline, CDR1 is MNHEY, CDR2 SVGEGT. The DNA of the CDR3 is TGTGCCAGCAGTTACTCTGTCGTCCCCAACTATGTCTACACCTTC. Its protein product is CASSYSVVPNYVYTF.

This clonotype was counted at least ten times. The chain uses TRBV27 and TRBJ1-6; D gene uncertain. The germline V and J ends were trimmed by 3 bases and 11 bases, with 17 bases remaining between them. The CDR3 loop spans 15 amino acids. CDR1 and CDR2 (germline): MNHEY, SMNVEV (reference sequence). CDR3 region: CASSFDWTDGTPLHF. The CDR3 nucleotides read TGTGCCAGCAGTTTCGATTGGACCGATGGGACACCCCTCCACTTT.

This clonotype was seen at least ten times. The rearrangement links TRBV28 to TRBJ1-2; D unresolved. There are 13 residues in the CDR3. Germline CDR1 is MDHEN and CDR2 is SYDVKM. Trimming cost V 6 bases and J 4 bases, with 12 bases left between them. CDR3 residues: CASSRVQPYGYTF. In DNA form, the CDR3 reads TGTGCCAGCAGCCGAGTACAGCCCTATGGCTACACCTTC.

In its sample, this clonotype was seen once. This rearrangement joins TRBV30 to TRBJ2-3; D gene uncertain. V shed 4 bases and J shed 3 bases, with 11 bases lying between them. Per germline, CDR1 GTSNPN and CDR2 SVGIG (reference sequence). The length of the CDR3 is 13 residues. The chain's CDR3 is CAWTLGLTDTQYF. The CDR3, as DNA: TGTGCCTGGACCCTAGGCCTGACAGATACGCAGTATTTT.

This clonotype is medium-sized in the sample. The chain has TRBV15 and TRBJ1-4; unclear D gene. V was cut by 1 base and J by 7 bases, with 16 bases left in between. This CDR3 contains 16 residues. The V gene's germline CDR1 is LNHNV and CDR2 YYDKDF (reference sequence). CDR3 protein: CATSRGEARRGEKLFF. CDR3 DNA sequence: TGTGCCACCAGCAGAGGAGAGGCTCGCCGGGGTGAAAAACTGTTTTTT.

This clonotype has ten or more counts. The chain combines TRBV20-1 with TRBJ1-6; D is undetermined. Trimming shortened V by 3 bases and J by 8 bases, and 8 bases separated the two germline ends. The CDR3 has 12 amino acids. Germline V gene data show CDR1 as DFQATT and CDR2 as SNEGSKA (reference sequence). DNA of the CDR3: TGCAGTGCTAGCGGCAGGTATTCACCCCTCCACTTT. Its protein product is CSASGRYSPLHF.